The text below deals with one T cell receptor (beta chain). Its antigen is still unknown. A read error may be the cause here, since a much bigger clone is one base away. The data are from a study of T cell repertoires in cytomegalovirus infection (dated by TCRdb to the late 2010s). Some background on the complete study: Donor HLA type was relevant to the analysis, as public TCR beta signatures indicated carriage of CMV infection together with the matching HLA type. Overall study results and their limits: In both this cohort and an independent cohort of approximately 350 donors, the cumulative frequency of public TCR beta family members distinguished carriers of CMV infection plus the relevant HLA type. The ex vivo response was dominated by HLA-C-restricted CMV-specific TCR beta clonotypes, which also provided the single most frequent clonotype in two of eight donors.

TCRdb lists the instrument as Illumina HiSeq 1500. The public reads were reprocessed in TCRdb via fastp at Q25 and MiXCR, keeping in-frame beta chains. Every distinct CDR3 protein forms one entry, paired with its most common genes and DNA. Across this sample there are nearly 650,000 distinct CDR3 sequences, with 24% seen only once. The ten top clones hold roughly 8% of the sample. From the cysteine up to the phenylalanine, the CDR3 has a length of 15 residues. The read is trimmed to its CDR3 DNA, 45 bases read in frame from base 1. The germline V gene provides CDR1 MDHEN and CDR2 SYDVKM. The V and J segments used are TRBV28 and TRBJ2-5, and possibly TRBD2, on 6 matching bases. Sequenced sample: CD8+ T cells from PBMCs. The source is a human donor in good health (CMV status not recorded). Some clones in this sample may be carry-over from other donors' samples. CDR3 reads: CANSLVAGSGETQYF. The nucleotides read TGTGCCAACAGTTTAGTTGCAGGGAGCGGGGAGACCCAGTACTTC.